What follows describes a single T cell receptor beta chain. Its antigen is unknown. The entry originates in a study of shared clonotypes between healthy human individuals. Regarding the study as a whole: Sharing of clonotypes among donors was expected to vary with sequencing depth. Sharing across four donors was highest in naive CD4 (about 5%) and lowest in memory CD8 (around 0.4%).

Repertoires were generated with immunoSEQ multiplex PCR, while TCRdb's copy carries only in-frame clones and drops some. The data show about a million clones, with about 77% seen just once and about 1.5% held by the top ten. Nashville, Tennessee was home to all donors, each a Caucasian adult. Germline assignment: CDR1 MNHEY and CDR2 SVGAGI. The CDR3 is 13 residues long. Trimming took off 6 bases at V and 4 bases at J, with 12 bases between the two ends. This clonotype was obtained from a young man in good health. Sequencing was carried out using memory CD4+ T cells sorted from blood. The subset here: CD45RA-negative fraction. The V and J genes are TRBV6-5 and TRBJ1-2, with D unclear. CDR3: CASRPEGTYGYTF. For the CDR3, the DNA is TGTGCCAGCAGGCCCGAGGGAACCTATGGCTACACCTTC.